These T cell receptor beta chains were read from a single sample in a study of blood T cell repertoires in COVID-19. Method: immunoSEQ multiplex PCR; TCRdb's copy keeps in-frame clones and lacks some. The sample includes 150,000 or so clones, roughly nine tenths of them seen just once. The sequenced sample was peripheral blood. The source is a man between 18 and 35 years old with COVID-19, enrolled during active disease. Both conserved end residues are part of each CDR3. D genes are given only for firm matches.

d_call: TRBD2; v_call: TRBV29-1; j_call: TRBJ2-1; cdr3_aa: CSVNLAGGNEQFF; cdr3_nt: TGCAGCGTTAATCTAGCGGGGGGGAATGAGCAGTTCTTC
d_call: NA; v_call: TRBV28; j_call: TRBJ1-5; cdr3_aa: CASSERYSNQPQHF; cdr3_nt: TGTGCCAGCAGTGAGAGGTATAGCAATCAGCCCCAGCATTTT
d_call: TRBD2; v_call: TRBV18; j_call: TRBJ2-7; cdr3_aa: CASSLAGTPHEQYF; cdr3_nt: TGTGCCAGCTCTCTAGCGGGAACCCCTCACGAGCAGTACTTC
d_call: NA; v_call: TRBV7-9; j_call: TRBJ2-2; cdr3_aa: CASSPPGRGSWLFF; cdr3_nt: TGTGCCAGCAGCCCCCCGGGCAGGGGAAGCTGGTTGTTTTTT
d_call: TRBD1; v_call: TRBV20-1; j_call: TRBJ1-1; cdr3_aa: CSARTGAEAFF; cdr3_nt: TGCAGTGCGAGGACAGGGGCGGAAGCTTTCTTT
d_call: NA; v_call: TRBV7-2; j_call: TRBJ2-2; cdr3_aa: CASSHVRGTNTGELFF; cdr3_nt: TGTGCCAGCAGCCACGTCCGGGGGACGAACACCGGGGAGCTGTTTTTT
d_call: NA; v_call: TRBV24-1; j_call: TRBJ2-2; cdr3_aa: CATSDPTAPGELFF; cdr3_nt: TGTGCCACCAGTGACCCCACAGCCCCCGGGGAGCTGTTTTTT
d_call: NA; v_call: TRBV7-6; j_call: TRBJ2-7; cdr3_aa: CASSLAGLTYEQYF; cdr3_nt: TGTGCCAGCAGCTTAGCGGGCCTGACCTACGAGCAGTACTTC
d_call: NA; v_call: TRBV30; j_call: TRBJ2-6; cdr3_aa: CAWSPRSSGANVLTF; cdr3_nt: TGTGCCTGGAGTCCCCGGAGCTCTGGGGCCAACGTCCTGACTTTC
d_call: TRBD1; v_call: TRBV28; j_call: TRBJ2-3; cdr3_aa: CASKPDRGGDTQYF; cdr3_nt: TGTGCCAGCAAACCTGACAGGGGGGGCGATACGCAGTATTTT
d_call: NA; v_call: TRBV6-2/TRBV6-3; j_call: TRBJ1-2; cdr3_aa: CASSSDSNYGYTF; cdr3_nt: TGTGCCAGCAGTTCCGACTCTAACTATGGCTACACCTTC
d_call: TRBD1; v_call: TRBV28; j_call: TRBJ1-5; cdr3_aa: CASSGTGVVNQPQHF; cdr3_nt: TGTGCCAGCAGTGGGACAGGGGTAGTCAATCAGCCCCAGCATTTT